This T cell receptor beta chain was recovered during a study of blood T cell repertoires in COVID-19. At the level of the study: The United States, Italy and Spain provided the acute and convalescent COVID-19 samples. The analysed material was cDNA or gDNA that came from T cells, B-cell-depleted T cells, or PBMCs.

Per the original methods: For nucleated cells, counts were estimated from reference gene primer amplification. Clones were read by immunoSEQ multiplex PCR, and TCRdb kept only the in-frame ones, dropping some. That table supplies the V and J calls and clone size; D and trimming were determined from the DNA. The sample shows over 200,000 clones, 87% of them seen only once. On this clone itself: The same CDR3 is also encoded by other DNA sequences in this sample.

The CDR3 has 13 residues. Trimming shortened V by 4 bases and J by 0 bases, and 4 bases separated the two germline ends. Per the germline V gene, CDR1 is MNHEY and CDR2 is SVGAGI. The rearrangement joins TRBV6-5 to TRBJ1-3; D is unclear. This TCR was sampled from a man between 35 and 55 years old with active or convalescent COVID-19. Sequences were obtained from peripheral blood. The CDR3 region has the DNA TGTGCCAGCAGTTCGTACTCTGGAAACACCATATATTTT. Translation gives CASSSYSGNTIYF.